This TCR beta chain was recovered during a study of shared clonotypes between healthy human individuals (TCRdb year 2020). About the study as a whole: A couple of women and a few men aged 18 to 49 years were included in the cohort. For each donor, CD4 naive and CD4 memory were each given three plates, CD8 naive was given two plates, and CD8 memory was given one plate. To estimate repertoire size and how much clonotypes are shared between individuals, the study performed deep sequencing of blood TCR repertoires from a few healthy adults. To increase sequencing depth and limit assay-specific biases, different laboratories used diverse techniques to prepare libraries and sequence TCR repertoires. Between about 0.8 and 8.9 billion PBMCs per donor were obtained by leukapheresis. Study-level results and caveats: The small number of donors limited the genetic and exposure-history diversity represented. Sampling was restricted to blood, and TCR repertoires in tissues likely differ from the TCR repertoires found in blood. About 5% of naive CD4, around 3.5% of naive CD8, 2.3% of memory CD4, and 0.4% of memory CD8 clonotypes were shared across a few donors. Clonotypes shared by all four sorted-subset donors showed higher generation probabilities than non-shared clonotypes. Pairwise subsampling led to the expectation that sequencing depth would affect the degree of clonotype sharing among donors. Even with the large sequencing depth, rarefaction of the sorted-subset datasets indicated that sequencing was incomplete. Naive subsets generally had larger estimated clonotype richness than memory subsets.

This clone was seen only once. Its recognized antigen is unknown. Base qualities are missing; no much larger clone stands one base away. The donors were healthy, HIV-negative adults who had no recently reported acute infections or vaccinations. Only Caucasian adults living in Nashville, Tennessee, USA were represented among the donors. Magnetic negative selection was used to enrich CD4+ T cells, after which naive cells were positively selected on CD45RA and the negative fraction became the memory subset. Blood was collected by leukapheresis, and PBMCs were isolated by Ficoll-Histopaque density gradient centrifugation and then cryopreserved in liquid nitrogen vapor phase. Analytical flow cytometry was used to check the purity and quantity of every magnetically sorted T cell population. Genomic DNA was isolated from every sorted fraction and measured by UV absorbance on a Nanodrop 2000c. Using the deep immunoSEQ assay, multiplex PCR amplified TCR CDR3 regions from genomic DNA. Extracted genomic DNA from each cell subset was distributed evenly across all wells of several immunoSEQ 96-well plates, and each plate was treated as a replicate. For sorted subsets, 200 to 250 ng genomic DNA, equal to about 30,000 T cell genomes, was loaded into each replicate PCR. The purified libraries were quantified using a Qubit 3.0 fluorometer, sized with a Bioanalyzer 2100, and then quantified again using the KAPA Library Quantification kit. Every immunoSEQ 96-well plate was sequenced on a separate single-read 150-cycle Illumina NextSeq 550 flow cell. Per the authors' processing: The immunoSEQ output contained only junctional sequences without quality scores, so filtering could not match that applied to full-length reads. Sequences were annotated with PyIR, a Python wrapper for IgBLAST v1.9, using IMGT germline references to assign V/J genes and CDR3. Reads were removed for weak V/J assignments (E-value above 1e-6), missing CDR3, stop codons, out-of-frame junctions, or ambiguous translated residues. V3J clonotypes were defined as sequences sharing the same inferred V gene, J gene, and CDR3 amino acid sequence. To compute the percentage overlap between repertoires, the number of shared unique clonotypes was divided by the size of the smaller repertoire. Repertoire richness was assessed with RTK rarefaction, the Chao1 estimator, and Recon v2.1 estimates of unobserved clonotypes. Generation probabilities for all TCRbeta clonotypes obtained by the gDNA method from a few donors were computed using OLGA. The source is immuneACCESS, and TCRdb retained only in-frame sequences with V and J called. Part of the clones is not carried over; for the studies checked, unresolved V genes explain less than half of this, and the remainder is unexplained. The V and J calls and clone size were taken over from that table, and D and trimming were inferred from the DNA. The sample records approximately 2,300,000 clones, 85% to 95% of which are singletons. The ten largest make up approximately 0.41% of the sample.

Including the terminal cysteine and phenylalanine, the CDR3 comprises 18 residues. CDR3 DNA only is kept here, 54 bases in frame from base 1. Germline trimming amounts to 0 bases on V and 6 bases on J, with 14 as the count of junction bases outside the gene matches. Taken from the germline V gene, the CDR1 and CDR2 loops are SGHRS and YFSETQ. The sequencing input was naive CD4+ T cells from PBMCs. The cell subset or site label here, explained by the study, means: CD45RA+ positively selected. The TCR originated in a man between 18 and 29 years old in good health. Some clones in this sample may be carry-over from other donors' samples. The V gene is TRBV5-1 and the J gene is TRBJ2-2; TRBD2 lines up with 7 middle nucleotides. CDR3 sequence: CASSLDSRESVYSGELFF. The nucleotide sequence is given as TGCGCCAGCAGCTTGGATTCGCGGGAGTCGGTCTATTCCGGGGAGCTGTTTTTT.